This paragraph reports one T cell receptor (beta chain). Its antigen is still unknown. Per germline, CDR1 SGHRS and CDR2 YFSETQ. This CDR3 region has 17 residues. V lost 3 bases, J lost 1 base, and 10 bases stayed unmatched. This specimen comes from a study of early stage breast cancer tumors. Study background: Roughly 9.4-fold was the mean read coverage per sample.

General study findings and limits: Tumor and normal breast were distinguished via blood comparison in about 85% of the 16 patients. Bulk DNA sequencing of unsorted cells missed chain pairing and markers.

Data came from immunoSEQ multiplex PCR; TCRdb stores just in-frame clones and leaves some out. This table holds about 72,000 clones, roughly 80% found once. This receptor was identified in a person between 55 and 69 years old with breast cancer. The chain joins TRBV5-1 to TRBJ2-5, with TRBD2 identical over 9 bases. The sample was blood. CDR3 DNA sequence: TGCGCCAGCAGCTCGAGGGGGCTAGCGGGGCTCCAAGAGACCCAGTACTTC. Translation: CASSSRGLAGLQETQYF.